Each of the 15 T cell receptor beta chains below was sequenced from the same sample in a study of identical twins. TCRdb re-derived calls from the 5' RACE reads in MiXCR, one entry per CDR3 protein. The data hold 500,000 to 700,000 distinct CDR3 sequences, with under 8.5% observed a single time. The same sample was also used in a study of yellow fever vaccine responses in identical twins.

The sample comprised PBMCs. These receptors all stem from a woman under 30 in good health.

The V call is TRBV10-3, the J call TRBJ2-3; 12 bases match TRBD2. Germline CDR1 is ENHRY and CDR2 is SYGVKD. V dropped 6 bases and J dropped 6; count of bases not matched to a gene: 4. CDR3 size: 14 residues. As DNA, the CDR3 is TGTGCCATCAGGTGGACTAGCGGGGAGGATACGCAGTATTTT. Translation gives CAIRWTSGEDTQYF.

In this sample, this clonotype turned up many times. The chain employs TRBV21-1 and TRBJ2-7; no DNA check was done on the table's D call, TRBD2. TRBV21-1 is a pseudogene segment. The CDR3 has 14 amino acids. The CDR3 nucleotides are TGTGCCAGCAGCAAAGCTAGCGGGAGCTACGAGCAGTACTTC. Amino acid sequence: CASSKASGSYEQYF.

This clonotype occurred a few times. The chain is built from TRBV12-3 or TRBV12-4 and TRBJ2-5; 13 bases are a match to TRBD2. The CDR3 totals 18 residues. Trimming removed 5 bases from V and 6 bases from J; junction bases left unmatched: 15. CDR3 region: CASSLGRIGTSGNKTQYF. The CDR3 coding sequence is TGTGCCAGCAGTCTTGGGCGGATTGGGACTAGCGGGAATAAGACCCAGTACTTC.

In its sample, this clonotype was seen a few times. This sequence joins TRBV5-1 and TRBJ2-5; perhaps TRBD1 as D (6 bases). Germline loops: CDR1 SGHRS, CDR2 YFSETQ. V lost 7 bases and J lost 4, with 17 bases in between. This CDR3 region has 14 residues. In DNA, the CDR3 is TGCGCCAGCCGACCTGAACAGGGTGGAGAGACCCAGTACTTC. Translated, it gives CASRPEQGGETQYF.

This clonotype was counted ten times or more. The rearrangement links TRBV5-1 to TRBJ2-3, with D unresolved. The CDR3 is made up of 14 amino acids. Germline V gives CDR1 SGHRS, CDR2 YFSETQ. The V end lost 6 bases, the J end lost 5 bases, and 16 bases lay between the germline ends. The chain's CDR3 is CASNLGSEKDTQYF. The CDR3 DNA follows: TGCGCCAGCAACCTGGGATCAGAGAAAGATACGCAGTATTTT.

This clonotype has only a few counts. The gene calls are TRBV6-1 and TRBJ2-6, with 8 positions matching TRBD2. Germline CDR1 reads MNHNS; CDR2 reads SASEGT. J lost 2 bases, V lost 2 bases, and 5 bases had no gene match. The CDR3 has 17 amino acids. The DNA of the CDR3 is TGTGCCAGCAGTGAAACAGCGGGAGTCACTGGGGCCAACGTCCTGACTTTC. It is translated as CASSETAGVTGANVLTF.

This clonotype occurred a few times. The rearrangement uses TRBV20-1 and TRBJ2-3; D unclear. The CDR3 is 16 residues long. Germline-derived CDR1 and CDR2 are DFQATT and SNEGSKA (reference sequence). Trimming took 4 bases from V and 5 from J, leaving 22 bases between them. DNA for the CDR3: TGCAGTGCTATAACGTCTTGGAGCTCCATTAAAGATACGCAGTATTTT. It encodes CSAITSWSSIKDTQYF.

The genes are TRBV19 and TRBJ2-1; 10 bases line up with TRBD2. The CDR3 extends over 17 amino acids. CDR1 and CDR2 (germline): LNHDA, SQIVND (reference sequence). V lost 5 bases to trimming and J lost 3 bases; unmatched junction nucleotides: 10. CDR3 sequence reads: CASSGLADYLHYNEQFF. The DNA for the CDR3 is TGTGCCAGTAGTGGACTAGCGGACTACCTCCACTACAATGAGCAGTTCTTC.

The J gene is TRBJ2-2, the V gene TRBV10-3; 10 positions agree with TRBD2. V gave up 6 bases and J gave up 5 bases; unmatched junction bases: 6. This CDR3 comprises 15 residues. Germline V gene sequence: CDR1 ENHRY, CDR2 SYGVKD. The CDR3 DNA reads as TGTGCCATCAGCCCGGGACTAGCGACGACCGGGGAGCTGTTTTTT. This codes for CAISPGLATTGELFF.

This clonotype was recorded a few times. The chain carries TRBV5-1 and TRBJ2-3, with TRBD2 matching over 10 bases. In germline, CDR1 is SGHRS, CDR2 YFSETQ. This CDR3 contains 16 residues. The trim removed 3 bases at V and 3 bases at J, leaving 7 bases unmatched. CDR3 sequence: CASSYFGLAVTDTQYF. The CDR3 DNA reads as TGCGCCAGCAGCTACTTCGGACTAGCGGTAACAGATACGCAGTATTTT.

V is TRBV20-1 and J is TRBJ2-7; a possible D gene is TRBD1 (5 bases). Trimming left V 1 base short and J 2 bases short, with 12 bases between. Germline-derived CDR1 and CDR2 are DFQATT and SNEGSKA (reference sequence). There are 14 residues in the CDR3. This chain's CDR3 is CSARAQGTPYEQYF. CDR3 coding DNA: TGCAGTGCTAGAGCTCAGGGAACTCCCTACGAGCAGTACTTC.

This clonotype was recorded at least ten times. The V and J genes are TRBV15 and TRBJ1-1; a possible D gene is TRBD1 (5 bases). The germline V gene has CDR1 LNHNV and CDR2 YYDKDF (reference sequence). Trimming cost V 6 bases and J 7 bases, with 15 bases left between them. This CDR3 region has 13 residues. In DNA, the CDR3 is TGTGCCACCAGTCCTCTGGGGCAGGTTGAAGCTTTCTTT. It yields the protein CATSPLGQVEAFF.

This clonotype was seen only a few times. The chain employs TRBV7-8 and TRBJ2-5; 8 bases fit TRBD2. After removal of 5 bases from V and 2 bases from J, the junction contained 16 bases not matched to a gene. Germline V gene data show CDR1 as SGHVS and CDR2 as FQNEAQ. There are 18 residues in the CDR3. This CDR3 is CASSPRGSGNHLQETQYF. CDR3 sequence (DNA): TGTGCCAGCAGCCCCCGGGGTAGCGGGAACCACCTTCAAGAGACCCAGTACTTC.

CDR3 sequence reads: CASSLRRDRGTGELFF. The CDR3 DNA sequence: TGTGCCAGCAGCTTGAGGCGGGACAGGGGTACCGGGGAGCTGTTTTTT. The chain employs TRBV5-5 and TRBJ2-2; 10 bases map to TRBD1. V dropped 1 base and J dropped 5; count of bases not matched to a gene: 5. Germline V gene lookup returns CDR1 SGHKS and CDR2 YYEKEE (reference sequence). This CDR3 region has 16 residues.

This clonotype was seen ten or more times. V and J are TRBV20-1 and TRBJ1-2; 7 bases agree with TRBD1. This CDR3 is 15 amino acids long. Germline CDR1 reads DFQATT; CDR2 reads SNEGSKA (reference sequence). The junction had 10 bases not matched to a gene; V was cut back by 3 bases and J by 3 bases. CDR3 nucleotides: TGCAGTGCTAGGGGCACAGGGGCGCCATACTATGGCTACACCTTC. This sequence encodes CSARGTGAPYYGYTF.